This TCR beta chain comes out of a study of blood T cell repertoires in COVID-19. Germline loops: CDR1 MNHEY, CDR2 SMNVEV (reference sequence). V was cut by 5 bases and J by 4 bases, with 21 bases left in between. The CDR3 totals 16 residues. The protocol was immunoSEQ multiplex PCR, while the TCRdb copy is restricted to in-frame clones and leaves out a portion. The sample consists of over 350,000 clones, roughly 91% of them appearing once. Participants were aged about 18 to 90 years, lived in over 20 US areas, and enrolled virtually. The sequenced sample consisted of PBMCs or T cells enriched from blood (not recorded which). The TCR comes from a woman between 18 and 29 years old who had recovered from COVID-19. The chain carries TRBV27 and TRBJ2-7; tentatively, D is TRBD2 (6 bases). CDR3 protein: CASSHGTAEGKYEQYF. The CDR3 bases are TGTGCCAGCAGTCATGGGACGGCGGAGGGTAAATACGAGCAGTACTTC.